What follows are 29 T cell receptor beta chains derived from one specimen sequenced in a study of T cell repertoires in aging, cancer and after chemotherapy. Multiplex touch-down PCR with TRB-A/B primers amplified rearranged V-D-J TRB sequences. A single record per CDR3 protein comes from TCRdb applying MiXCR to the multiplex PCR reads. The table has approximately 3,000 distinct CDR3 sequences, about 35% seen once. The template was genomic DNA from peripheral blood, not RNA. The sample taken for sequencing was blood. Receptor source: a human donor with a solid tumor.

The chain couples TRBV7-9 to TRBJ2-5, with 9 nucleotides matching TRBD1. V was pared by 0 bases and J by 5 bases, with 10 bases of the junction left unmatched. Per the germline V gene, CDR1 is SEHNR and CDR2 is FQNEAQ (reference sequence). This CDR3 comprises 17 residues. This chain's CDR3 is CASSLAQGQGFRETQYF. The CDR3 coding sequence is TGTGCCAGCAGCTTAGCGCAAGGACAGGGGTTTCGGGAGACCCAGTACTTC.

The chain carries TRBV6-2 or TRBV6-3 and TRBJ2-3, with 10 bases fitting TRBD2. In germline, CDR1 is MNHEY, CDR2 SVGEGT. The V gene end was trimmed by 7 bases and the J gene end by 3 bases; junction bases not matched to a gene: 7. This CDR3 comprises 15 residues. The chain's CDR3 is CASKKRAGGTDTQYF. DNA for the CDR3: TGTGCCAGCAAGAAACGAGCGGGAGGGACAGATACGCAGTATTTT.

J is TRBJ1-5 and V is TRBV19, with D unclear. Germline CDR1 is LNHDA and CDR2 is SQIVND (reference sequence). The CDR3 length is 15 residues. V was clipped by 0 bases and J by 2 bases, with 8 bases between them. CDR3 coding DNA: TGTGCCAGTAGTATAGATTCCCAGCGCAATCAGCCCCAGCATTTT. This codes for CASSIDSQRNQPQHF.

This clonotype turned up a few times. The chain recombines TRBV7-2 with TRBJ2-3, with TRBD2 matching over 7 bases. The CDR3 is 16 residues long. The germline V gene has CDR1 SGHTA and CDR2 FQGNSA. J was trimmed by 0 bases and V by 2 bases; bases with no gene match: 5. The CDR3 sequence: CASSLLGGDSTDTQYF. As DNA, the CDR3 is TGTGCCAGCAGCTTACTGGGAGGGGATAGCACAGATACGCAGTATTTT.

The V gene is TRBV6-2 or TRBV6-3, the J gene TRBJ2-7; D is perhaps TRBD1 (6 bases). The CDR3 loop spans 13 amino acids. The V and J ends lost 2 bases and 3 bases respectively, with 8 bases between them. Germline V gives CDR1 MNHEY, CDR2 SVGEGT. DNA for the CDR3: TGTGCCAGCAGTTACCAGGGGCACTACGAGCAGTACTTC. Protein product: CASSYQGHYEQYF.

A remark on this clonotype: Compared with germline, one end of the junction differs, possibly owing to a read error. The chain combines TRBV6-5 with TRBJ2-1; 11 bases agree with TRBD2. The CDR3 consists of 17 residues. Germline V lookup: CDR1 MNHEY, CDR2 SVGAGI. The CDR3 nucleotides are TGTGCCATCAGTGAAAGGGTAGGGACTAGCGGATACAATGAGCAGTTCTTC. This codes for CAISERVGTSGYNEQFF.

This clonotype has only a few counts. The rearrangement joins TRBV20-1 to TRBJ1-2; 7 nucleotides match TRBD1. Germline CDR1 DFQATT, CDR2 SNEGSKA (reference sequence). This CDR3 region has 14 residues. V was pared by 6 bases and J by 7 bases, with 14 bases of the junction left unmatched. The CDR3 nucleotides read TGCAGTGCACGTTCGAGGGGGCTTCCCGGTGGCTACACCTTC. As protein: CSARSRGLPGGYTF.

Notes on this clonotype: The junction departs from germline at one end; a sequencing error may be responsible. V is TRBV19 and J is TRBJ1-4, with 10 positions matching TRBD1. This CDR3 comprises 17 residues. CDR1 is LNHDA and CDR2 is SQIVND in the germline V gene (reference sequence). CDR3 protein: CASSTGTGVLTNKKLFF. CDR3 nucleotide sequence: TGTGCCAGTAGTACCGGGACAGGGGTTCTAACTAATAAAAAACTGTTTTTT.

This clonotype has a handful of counts. V and J are TRBV18 and TRBJ2-7; D is ambiguous. The V gene lost 3 bases and the J gene lost 5 bases, with 14 bases spanning the gap. Germline lookup yields CDR1 KGHSH and CDR2 LQKENI. This CDR3 region has 14 residues. CDR3 protein: CASSPGIYDHEQYF. CDR3 nucleotide sequence: TGTGCCAGCTCACCGGGAATATACGACCACGAGCAGTACTTC.

The chain recombines TRBV11-1 with TRBJ1-2; D is perhaps TRBD1 (5 bases). Trimming took off 4 bases at V and 3 bases at J, with 9 bases between the two ends. This CDR3 has 13 residues. CDR1 is SGHAT, CDR2 FQDESV, per germline (reference sequence). The CDR3 loop is CASSYQGYYGYTF. CDR3 DNA: TGTGCCAGCAGCTATCAGGGATACTATGGCTACACCTTC.

This clonotype was recorded only once. The J gene is TRBJ1-1, the V gene TRBV6-5, with D tentatively TRBD1 (6 bases). V dropped 5 bases and J dropped 4 bases, with 17 bases sitting between them. The CDR3 covers 15 residues. Germline V gene sequence: CDR1 MNHEY, CDR2 SVGAGI. DNA for the CDR3: TGTGCCAGCAGTGAACTCCCGGGGGGGGCCACTGAAGCTTTCTTT. This encodes CASSELPGGATEAFF.

The chain's CDR3 is CSGQGKDEQYF. CDR3 in DNA: TGCAGTGGACAGGGGAAAGACGAGCAGTACTTC. The rearrangement uses TRBV20-1 and TRBJ2-7; 8 bases agree with TRBD1. From germline, CDR1 is DFQATT and CDR2 SNEGSKA (reference sequence). After removal of 7 bases from V and 5 bases from J, the junction contained 4 bases not matched to a gene. This CDR3 comprises 11 residues.

The gene calls are TRBV27 and TRBJ2-1; TRBD2 is a possible D gene (6 bases). This CDR3 is 14 amino acids long. Germline CDR1 reads MNHEY; CDR2 reads SMNVEV (reference sequence). V was trimmed by 5 bases and J by 9 bases, leaving 17 bases between them. Here the CDR3 DNA reads TGTGCCAGCAGTCCATACTCAAGGGGAGGTGAGCAGTTCTTC. It encodes CASSPYSRGGEQFF.

V usage is TRBV20-1 and J usage is TRBJ1-1; D gene ambiguous. The germline gives CDR1 DFQATT, CDR2 SNEGSKA (reference sequence). There are 15 residues in the CDR3. Trimming cost V 3 bases and J 1 base, with 15 bases left between them. CDR3 sequence: CSARSRGQKNTEAFF. CDR3 in DNA: TGCAGTGCTAGGAGTCGTGGGCAGAAGAACACTGAAGCTTTCTTT.

The chain has TRBV18 and TRBJ2-3; TRBD2 matches at 8 bases. J gave up 6 bases and V 0 bases, and 8 bases lay outside the gene matches. Germline lookup yields CDR1 KGHSH and CDR2 LQKENI. This CDR3 has 16 amino acids. CDR3 in amino acids: CASSPPLAGGGDTQYF. For the CDR3, the DNA is TGTGCCAGCTCACCACCTTTGGCGGGGGGTGGTGATACGCAGTATTTT.

The chain recombines TRBV6-5 with TRBJ2-6; D is unclear. Germline loops: CDR1 MNHEY, CDR2 SVGAGI. Deletions cut 0 bases from V and 0 bases from J, with 12 bases between. The CDR3 loop spans 18 amino acids. The CDR3 is CASSYSRGPVSGANVLTF. The CDR3 region has the DNA TGTGCCAGCAGTTACTCGAGAGGACCGGTCTCTGGGGCCAACGTCCTGACTTTC.

This clonotype turned up a few times. V and J are TRBV5-6 and TRBJ1-6, with a weak D call TRBD1 (6 bases). The V and J ends lost 3 bases and 0 bases respectively, with 16 bases between them. CDR3 size: 18 residues. Germline CDR1 is SGHDT and CDR2 is YYEEEE. The CDR3 loop reads CASSSGTPASSYNSPLHF. In DNA form, the CDR3 reads TGTGCCAGCAGCTCGGGGACACCCGCGAGCTCCTATAATTCACCCCTCCACTTT.

The table lists this clonotype with a few counts. The chain uses TRBV6-6 and TRBJ2-2; D not certain. This CDR3 has 13 amino acids. CDR1 is MNHNY and CDR2 is SVGAGI in the germline V gene (reference sequence). The V end lost 6 bases, the J end lost 6 bases, and 11 bases lay between the germline ends. CDR3 sequence (DNA): TGTGCCAGCAGCCTGCTTTCGGCCGGGGAGCTGTTTTTT. It encodes CASSLLSAGELFF.

The chain joins TRBV12-3 or TRBV12-4 to TRBJ2-1; 13 bases align to TRBD2. The CDR3 has 17 residues. With 5 bases clipped from V and 7 bases from J, the junction kept 11 bases outside the gene matches. As DNA, the CDR3 is TGTGCCAGCAGTATGACTAGCGGGAGGCCCGCTGGGAATGAGCAGTTCTTC. As protein: CASSMTSGRPAGNEQFF.

The rearrangement joins TRBV6-5 to TRBJ1-4, with D possibly matching TRBD1 (5 bases). CDR1 is MNHEY, CDR2 SVGAGI, per germline. This CDR3 comprises 13 residues. Trimming cost V 6 bases and J 8 bases, with 13 bases left between them. The CDR3, as DNA: TGTGCCAGCAGGAACGGGGGTTCGGAAAAACTGTTTTTT. Residues: CASRNGGSEKLFF.

The chain carries TRBV4-3 and TRBJ1-6; 7 bases agree with TRBD1. The V gene end was trimmed by 4 bases and the J gene end by 10 bases; junction bases not matched to a gene: 7. The CDR3 consists of 14 residues. CDR1 LGHNA and CDR2 YSLEER come from the germline V gene. CDR3 nucleotides: TGCGCCAGCAGCCGGACAGGATTCGGATCACCCCTCCACTTT. Its protein is CASSRTGFGSPLHF.

Sample share makes this clonotype medium-sized (0.01 to 0.1%). The chain has TRBV5-6 and TRBJ2-7; unclear D gene. V was trimmed by 1 base and J by 3 bases, leaving 5 bases between them. The germline V gene encodes CDR1 SGHDT and CDR2 YYEEEE. This CDR3 comprises 12 residues. The CDR3, as DNA: TGTGCCAGCAGCTTGTCTGGCTACGAGCAGTACTTC. Translated, it gives CASSLSGYEQYF.

This clonotype is termed medium-sized. The chain is built from TRBV6-6 and TRBJ2-1; TRBD2 matches at 10 bases. The CDR3 loop spans 15 amino acids. Germline CDR1 and CDR2: MNHNY and SVGAGI (reference sequence). Trimming at V came to 4 bases and at J to 6 bases, leaving 6 bases not matched to a gene. The DNA of the CDR3 is TGTGCCAGCAGTTCATTTAGCGGGAGGCGCAATGAGCAGTTCTTC. Encoded protein: CASSSFSGRRNEQFF.

This sequence joins TRBV11-1 and TRBJ2-7; 15 nucleotides match TRBD2. CDR1 SGHAT and CDR2 FQDESV come from the germline V gene (reference sequence). Trimming at V came to 5 bases and at J to 6 bases, leaving 5 bases not matched to a gene. The CDR3 spans 15 residues. CDR3 sequence (DNA): TGTGCCAGCAGCGATGGGACTAGCGGGGGGTTCGAGCAGTACTTC. It yields the protein CASSDGTSGGFEQYF. Full variable domain (outside the CDR3, taken from reference TRBV11-1 and TRBJ2-7): EAEVAQSPRYKITEKSQAVAFWCDPISGHATLYWYRQILGQGPELLVQFQDESVVDDSQLPKDRFSAERLKGVDSTLKIQPAELGDSAMYLCASSDGTSGGFEQYFGPGTRLTVT.

V usage is TRBV7-9 and J usage is TRBJ1-4; D possibly corresponds to TRBD1 (5 bases). The CDR3 covers 13 residues. With 6 bases removed from V and 8 bases from J, the gap between germline ends came to 13 bases. The germline CDR1 and CDR2 sequences are SEHNR and FQNEAQ (reference sequence). The CDR3 DNA sequence: TGTGCCAGCAGGGAGGGATCAGGGGAAAAACTGTTTTTT. Amino acid sequence: CASREGSGEKLFF.

This clonotype was detected only once. The chain is built from TRBV29-1 and TRBJ1-3, with TRBD1 matching 8 bases. V lost 6 bases and J lost 4; bases outside the gene matches: 8. This CDR3 has 14 amino acids. Germline loops: CDR1 SQVTM, CDR2 ANQGSEA. The CDR3 DNA is TGCAGCGTGCGGGACAGGCCGGTAGGAAACACCATATATTTT. It yields the protein CSVRDRPVGNTIYF.

This clonotype has just a few counts. As DNA, the CDR3 is TGTGCCAGCAGGTATGGAGGGAAGCGGGGTCAGCCCCAGCATTTT. It yields the protein CASRYGGKRGQPQHF. V gene TRBV5-6 combines with J gene TRBJ1-5; D gene unclear. Trimming removed 5 bases at V and 6 bases at J, with 18 bases between. CDR3 size: 15 residues. Per the germline V gene, CDR1 is SGHDT and CDR2 is YYEEEE.

This clonotype came up a few times. The V gene is TRBV7-6, the J gene TRBJ2-7; tentatively, D is TRBD1 (6 bases). The germline CDR1 and CDR2 sequences are SGHVS and FNYEAQ. CDR3 length: 14 residues. V gave up 3 bases and J gave up 0 bases, with 9 bases separating them. The CDR3: CASSFQGLSYEQYF. In DNA form, the CDR3 reads TGTGCCAGCAGCTTTCAGGGGCTCTCCTACGAGCAGTACTTC.

To note about this clonotype: This may be a read error, as it is one base from a much larger clone. The genes are TRBV29-1 and TRBJ2-7; TRBD2 is a possible D gene (5 bases). Germline V CDR1 and CDR2: SQVTM, ANQGSEA. This CDR3 spans 15 amino acids. The CDR3 DNA sequence: TGCAGCGTGCCAAGGTATCCGGGAAAAACCTACAAGCAGTACTTC. Its translation: CSVPRYPGKTYKQYF.